This T cell receptor (beta chain) was documented in a study of cytomegalovirus exposure and HLA in healthy donors. The CDR3 has 13 residues. Trimming took 6 bases from V and 2 from J; bases not matched to a gene: 0. Germline loops: CDR1 MNHNS, CDR2 SASEGT. The primer mix had 60 Vbeta and 13 Jbeta primers. Method: immunoSEQ multiplex PCR; TCRdb's copy keeps in-frame clones and lacks some. The repertoire holds some 150,000 clones, less than 85% seen once, with about 4.4% in the top ten. Study observations and caveats: As a later analysis showed, several of the most significant clusters appeared to be linked to common viral pathogens. Most TCR sequences showed up rarely, but some public TCRs showed up in many donors. Per a later analysis, HLA-associated TCR beta chains showed more clonal expansion than other, equally common TCR beta chains.

To note about this clone: Its antigen remains unknown.

This sequence originates from a middle-aged man in good health and CMV-seronegative. The sample comprised PBMCs. J is TRBJ1-3 and V is TRBV6-1; 8 positions match TRBD1. The DNA of the CDR3 is TGTGCCAGCAGGGACAGGGCTGGAAACACCATATATTTT. As protein: CASRDRAGNTIYF.